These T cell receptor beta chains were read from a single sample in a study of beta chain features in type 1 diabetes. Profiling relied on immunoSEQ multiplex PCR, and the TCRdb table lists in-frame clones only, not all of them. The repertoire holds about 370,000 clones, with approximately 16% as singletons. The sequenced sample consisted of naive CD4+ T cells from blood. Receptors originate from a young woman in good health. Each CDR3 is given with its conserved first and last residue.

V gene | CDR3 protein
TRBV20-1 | CSAIAGYEQFF
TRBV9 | CASSVGLAGGRRNEQFF
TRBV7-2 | CASSSPGTSGSGEQYF
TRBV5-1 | CASSPGGVNTEAFF
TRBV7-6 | CASSRQNTEAFF
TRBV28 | CASSLKGETQYF
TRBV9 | CASSSAPGQGIQKLFF
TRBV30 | CAWVGTVNTEAFF
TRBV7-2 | CASSLGDISYNEQFF
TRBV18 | CASSPGLAKANEQYF
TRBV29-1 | CSVENSGIAKNIQYF
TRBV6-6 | CASSPHRGGELFF
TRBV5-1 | CASSLRDRDYEQYF
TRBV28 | CASSATGAGANVLTF
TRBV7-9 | CASSNGQGRINQPQHF
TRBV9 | CASSSATGGYEQYF